This TCR beta chain is from a study of shared clonotypes between healthy human individuals. Study overall: CD4 naive cells filled three plates per donor, CD4 memory three, CD8 naive two and CD8 memory one.

General study findings and limits: Represented genetic and exposure-history diversity was restricted by having few donors.

The CDR3 covers 14 residues. Trimming stripped 5 bases from V and 0 bases from J, with 11 bases between. The germline V gene has CDR1 MNHEY and CDR2 SMNVEV (reference sequence). The CD4+ fraction was divided into a CD45RA+ naive subset and a CD45RA-negative memory subset. On this clone: Its target is unknown. Distinct nucleotide sequences in the sample also encode this CDR3.

Source study methods: Owing to the provision of junction-only sequences devoid of quality scores by immunoSEQ, filtering differed. Clones were read by immunoSEQ multiplex PCR, and TCRdb kept only the in-frame ones, dropping some. That table supplies the V and J calls and clone size; D and trimming were determined from the DNA. The sample carries 2 million to 2.5 million clones, 85% to 95% recorded once. Specimen: naive CD4+ T cells from PBMCs. Sample subset: CD45RA+ positively selected. The origin of this receptor is a man younger than 35 in good health. Some clones in this sample may be carry-over from other donors' samples. J is TRBJ2-7 and V is TRBV27, with D maybe TRBD1 (5 bases). The CDR3 nucleotides are TGTGCCAGCAGTCTCCAGGGTAGCTCCTACGAGCAGTACTTC. It specifies CASSLQGSSYEQYF.